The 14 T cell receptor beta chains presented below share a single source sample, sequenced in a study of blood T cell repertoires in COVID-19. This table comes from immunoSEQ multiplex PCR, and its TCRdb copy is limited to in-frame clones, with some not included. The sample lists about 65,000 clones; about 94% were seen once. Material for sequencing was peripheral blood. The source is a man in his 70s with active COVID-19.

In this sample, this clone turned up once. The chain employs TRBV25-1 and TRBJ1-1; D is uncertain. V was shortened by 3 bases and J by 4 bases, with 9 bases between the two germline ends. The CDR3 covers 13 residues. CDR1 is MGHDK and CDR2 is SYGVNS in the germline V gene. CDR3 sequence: CASSEGRATEAFF. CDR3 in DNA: TGTGCCAGCAGTGAGGGGAGAGCCACTGAAGCTTTCTTT.

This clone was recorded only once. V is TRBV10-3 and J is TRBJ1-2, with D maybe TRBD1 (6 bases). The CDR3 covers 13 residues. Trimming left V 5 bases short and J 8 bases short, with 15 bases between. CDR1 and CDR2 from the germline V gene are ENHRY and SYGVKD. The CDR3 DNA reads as TGTGCCATCAGTCCGGGAGGGGGTGCAGGCTACACCTTC. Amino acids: CAISPGGGAGYTF.

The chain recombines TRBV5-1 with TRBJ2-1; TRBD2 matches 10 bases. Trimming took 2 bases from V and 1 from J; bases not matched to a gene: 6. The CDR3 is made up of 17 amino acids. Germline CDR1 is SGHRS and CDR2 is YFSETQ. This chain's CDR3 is CASSLGASGGSYNEQFF. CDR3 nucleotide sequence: TGCGCCAGCAGCTTAGGGGCTAGCGGGGGTTCCTACAATGAGCAGTTCTTC. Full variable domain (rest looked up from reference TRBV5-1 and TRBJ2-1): KAGVTQTPRYLIKTRGQQVTLSCSPISGHRSVSWYQQTPGQGLQFLFEYFSETQRNKGNFPGRFSGRQFSNSRSEMNVSTLELGDSALYLCASSLGASGGSYNEQFFGPGTRLTVL.

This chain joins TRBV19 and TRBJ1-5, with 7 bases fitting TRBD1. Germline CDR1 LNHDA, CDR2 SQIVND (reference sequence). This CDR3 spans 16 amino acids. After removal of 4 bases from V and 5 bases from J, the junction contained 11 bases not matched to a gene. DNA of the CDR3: TGTGCCAGTAGTACCGTGGGGGAAGGGGGCCATCAGCCCCAGCATTTT. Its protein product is CASSTVGEGGHQPQHF.

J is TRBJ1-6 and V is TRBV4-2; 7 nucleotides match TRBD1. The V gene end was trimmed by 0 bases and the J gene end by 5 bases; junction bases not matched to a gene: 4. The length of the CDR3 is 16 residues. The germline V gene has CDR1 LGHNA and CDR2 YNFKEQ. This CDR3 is CASSQDSGGDNSPLHF. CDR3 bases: TGTGCCAGCAGCCAAGACTCAGGGGGTGATAATTCACCCCTCCACTTT.

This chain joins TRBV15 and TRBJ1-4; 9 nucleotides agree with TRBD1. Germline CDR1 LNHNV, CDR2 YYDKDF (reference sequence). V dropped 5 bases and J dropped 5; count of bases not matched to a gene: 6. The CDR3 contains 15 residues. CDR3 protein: CATSATGGANEKLFF. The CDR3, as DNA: TGTGCCACCAGCGCCACAGGGGGCGCGAATGAAAAACTGTTTTTT. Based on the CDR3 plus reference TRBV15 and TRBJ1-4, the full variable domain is DAMVIQNPRYQVTQFGKPVTLSCSQTLNHNVMYWYQQKSSQAPKLLFHYYDKDFNNEADTPDNFQSRRPNTSFCFLDIRSPGLGDTAMYLCATSATGGANEKLFFGSGTQLSVL.

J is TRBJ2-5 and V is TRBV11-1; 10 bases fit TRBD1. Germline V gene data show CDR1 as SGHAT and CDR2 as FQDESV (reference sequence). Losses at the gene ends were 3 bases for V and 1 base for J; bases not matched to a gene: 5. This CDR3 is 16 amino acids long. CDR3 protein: CASSLDRGILQETQYF. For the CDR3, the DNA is TGTGCCAGCAGCTTGGACAGGGGGATACTCCAAGAGACCCAGTACTTC.

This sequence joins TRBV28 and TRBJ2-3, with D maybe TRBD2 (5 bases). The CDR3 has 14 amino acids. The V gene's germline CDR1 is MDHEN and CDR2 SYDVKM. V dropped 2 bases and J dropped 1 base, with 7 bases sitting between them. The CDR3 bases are TGTGCCAGCAGTTTACCACTAGGCACAGATACGCAGTATTTT. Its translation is CASSLPLGTDTQYF.

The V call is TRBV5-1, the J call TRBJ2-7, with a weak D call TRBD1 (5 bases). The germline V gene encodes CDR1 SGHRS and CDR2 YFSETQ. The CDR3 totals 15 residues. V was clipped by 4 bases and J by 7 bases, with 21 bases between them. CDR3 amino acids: CASSPSVGQGGEQYV. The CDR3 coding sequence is TGCGCCAGCAGCCCGAGTGTTGGCCAGGGTGGGGAGCAGTACGTC.

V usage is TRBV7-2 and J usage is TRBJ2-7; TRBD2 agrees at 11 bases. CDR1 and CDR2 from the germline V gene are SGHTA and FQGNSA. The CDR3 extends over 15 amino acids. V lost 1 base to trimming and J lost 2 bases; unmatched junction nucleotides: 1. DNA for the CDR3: TGTGCCAGCAGCTTAGGACTAGCGGGGCCCTACGAGCAGTACTTC. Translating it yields CASSLGLAGPYEQYF. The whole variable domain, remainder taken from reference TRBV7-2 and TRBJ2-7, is GAGVSQSPSNKVTEKGKDVELRCDPISGHTALYWYRQSLGQGLEFLIYFQGNSAPDKSGLPSDRFSAERTGGSVSTLTIQRTQQEDSAVYLCASSLGLAGPYEQYFGPGTRLTVT.

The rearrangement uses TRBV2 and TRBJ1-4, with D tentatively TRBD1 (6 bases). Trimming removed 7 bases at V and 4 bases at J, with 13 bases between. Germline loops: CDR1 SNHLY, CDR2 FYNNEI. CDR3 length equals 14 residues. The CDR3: CASTWTENNEKLFF. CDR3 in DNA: TGTGCCAGCACCTGGACAGAGAATAATGAAAAACTGTTTTTT.

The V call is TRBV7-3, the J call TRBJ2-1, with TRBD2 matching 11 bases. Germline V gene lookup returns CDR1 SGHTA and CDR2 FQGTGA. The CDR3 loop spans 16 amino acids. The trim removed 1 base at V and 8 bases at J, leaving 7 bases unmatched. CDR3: CASSLIPGLAGHEQFF. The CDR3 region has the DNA TGTGCCAGCAGCTTAATCCCAGGACTAGCGGGTCATGAGCAGTTCTTC.

DNA of the CDR3: TGTGCCAGCAGCTTCCGGGGTCTCCTTCAAGAGACCCAGTACTTC. Its translation: CASSFRGLLQETQYF. The V and J genes are TRBV11-3 and TRBJ2-5, with D maybe TRBD2 (5 bases). Per the germline V gene, CDR1 is SGHNT and CDR2 is YENEEA. This CDR3 has 15 amino acids. V was clipped by 3 bases and J by 2 bases, with 13 bases between them.

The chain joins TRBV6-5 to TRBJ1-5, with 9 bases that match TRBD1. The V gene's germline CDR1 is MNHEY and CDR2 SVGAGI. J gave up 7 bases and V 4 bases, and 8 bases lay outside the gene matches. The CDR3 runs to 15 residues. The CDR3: CASSSAGQGGQPQHF. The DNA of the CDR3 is TGTGCCAGCAGTTCGGCGGGACAGGGAGGACAGCCCCAGCATTTT.